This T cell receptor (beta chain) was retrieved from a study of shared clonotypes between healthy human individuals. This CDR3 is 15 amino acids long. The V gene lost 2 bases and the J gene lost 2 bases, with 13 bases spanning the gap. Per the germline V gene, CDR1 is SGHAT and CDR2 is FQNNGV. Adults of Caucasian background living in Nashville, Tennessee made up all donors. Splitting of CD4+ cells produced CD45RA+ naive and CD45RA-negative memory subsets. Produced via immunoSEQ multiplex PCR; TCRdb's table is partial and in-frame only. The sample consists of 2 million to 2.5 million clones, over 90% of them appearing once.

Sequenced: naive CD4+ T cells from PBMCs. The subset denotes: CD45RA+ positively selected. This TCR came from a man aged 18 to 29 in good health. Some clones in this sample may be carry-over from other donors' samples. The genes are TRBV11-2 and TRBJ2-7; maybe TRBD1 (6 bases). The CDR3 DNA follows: TGTGCCAGCAGCTTATTGGCAGGGGCCGCCTACGAGCAGTACTTC. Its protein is CASSLLAGAAYEQYF.